The source of this T cell receptor beta chain is a study of vaccination and CD4 T cells after COVID-19 (dated by TCRdb to between 2022 and 2023). Study-level background: Every convalescent patient had a positive nasal swab PCR test for SARS-CoV-2, with mild disease in 9 or 10 patients and severe disease in one. In the convalescent cohort there were six males and four females, among whom were two Hispanic individuals, seven Caucasians, two Asians and one multiracial person. Each participant got two doses of either the Pfizer-BioNTech BNT162b2 vaccine (n=8) or the Moderna mRNA-1273 vaccine (n=2). Post-COVID blood samples were collected from convalescent patients a median of around 100 days after diagnosis, with a range of about 35 to 170 days. The time from the second vaccine dose to post-vaccine blood sampling had a median of approximately 72 days and ranged from about 14 to 241 days. Culture stimuli were overlapping spike peptide pools from SARS-CoV-2 and from the common cold coronaviruses HCoV-NL63, HCoV-OC43 and HCoV-229E. Control cultures used a CEFX viral epitope pool as positive control, an HIV-1 Nef peptide pool as negative control, or no peptide. The spike-specific CD4+ TCR repertoire was compared before and after mRNA vaccination in around ten COVID-19 convalescent patients and a handful of infection-naive healthy vaccine recipients.

Details on this clonotype: Its antigen is not yet known. Per-base quality was not reported, and no clone a single base away is much larger than it.

The junction shows trimming of 2 bases on V and 4 bases on J, plus 14 bases between the germline ends. The CDR3 measures 15 amino acids from cysteine to phenylalanine. The only DNA kept is the CDR3, 45 bases in frame from the first base. Reading the germline V gene gives CDR1 MNHNS and CDR2 SASEGT. On the study overall, not on this receptor specifically: Of the vaccine-specific clones in convalescent patients, 304 of 307, or nearly all, reacted only to SARS-CoV-2 spike and did not cross-react with common cold coronaviruses. Only a relatively small number of convalescent patients were included in the study, and early timepoints following natural infection were not analyzed. Among convalescent patients, a median 86.3% of the SARS-CoV-2-reactive clones seen after vaccination appeared only after vaccination, which suggests priming specific to the vaccine. An increase in the median number of SARS-CoV-2-reactive clonotypes from 21 after infection to 38 after vaccination was observed, but the change was not found to be significant.

Libraries were made using PCR. TCR sequencing of DNA from cultured CD4+ T cells used the Oncomine TCR Beta short-read assay at the Johns Hopkins FTIC core. Genomic DNA was extracted from the cultured CD4+ T cells with the QIAamp micro DNA kit. Oncomine TCR Beta libraries from cultured CD4+ T cells were pooled using unique dual indexes and sequenced on an Illumina iSeq 100. The authors' analysis ran thus. Non-productive sequences were removed, and CDR3s that did not start with C, did not end with F or W, or were shorter than 7 amino acids were discarded. The MANAFEST web application was used to identify antigen-specific clonotypes by comparing peptide-stimulated wells against reference wells and other culture wells. Positive clones required FDR below 0.05, an odds ratio above 5, and productive frequency above 0.1% in at least two of three replicate wells. A clonotype was classed as cross-reactive if the clonotype showed significant expansion both in SARS-CoV-2 spike wells and in at least one common cold coronavirus spike condition. Similarity between CDR3 sequences was evaluated in R version 3.6.1 using Levenshtein distances (stringdist) and unrooted phylogenetic trees (ape). Clones were called with MiXCR by TCRdb after fastp trimmed the public reads at Q25, and only in-frame beta chains were retained. Here each entry gathers all rows of one CDR3 protein and keeps the most common genes and DNA. Clone size and V and J calls follow TCRdb, not the original study. The sample has some 15,000 distinct CDR3 sequences on record, roughly 50% of them singletons. The ten largest account for approximately 7.2% of the sample.

The sample's treatment or condition label, decoded: roughly 11-day PBMC culture with coronavirus spike peptide pools or control peptides (ViraFEST assay). The study used the ViraFEST assay, which expanded antigen-specific T cells with peptide pools and then identified expanded clonotypes by TCR sequencing. The convalescent patients' positive SARS-CoV-2 PCR tests fell between March and December 2020, which was before the Alpha, Beta and Delta variants emerged in the United States. Some 2 million PBMCs per well were cultured in IMDM with roughly 4.8% human AB serum and approximately 10 IU/ml IL-2, plus 10 ug/ml peptide pools. Half of the culture medium was replaced with fresh IL-2-containing medium on days 3 and 7. Once the cells had been in culture for roughly 11 days, the EasySep CD4+ T cell isolation kit was used to isolate CD4+ T cells by negative selection. Ficoll-Paque Plus gradient centrifugation was used to isolate PBMCs from whole blood, and the isolated PBMCs were then either used fresh or cryopreserved at -140C. Triplicate wells were generally used for each culture condition.

The rearranged segments are TRBV6-1 and TRBJ1-2; confidence is insufficient to name the D gene. Input material: CD4+ T cells from blood, cultured in vitro. This receptor was taken from a human donor who had recovered from COVID-19. The CDR3 is CASSELQFVGYGYTF. The nucleotide sequence reads TGTGCCAGCAGTGAACTCCAGTTTGTTGGCTATGGCTACACCTTC.